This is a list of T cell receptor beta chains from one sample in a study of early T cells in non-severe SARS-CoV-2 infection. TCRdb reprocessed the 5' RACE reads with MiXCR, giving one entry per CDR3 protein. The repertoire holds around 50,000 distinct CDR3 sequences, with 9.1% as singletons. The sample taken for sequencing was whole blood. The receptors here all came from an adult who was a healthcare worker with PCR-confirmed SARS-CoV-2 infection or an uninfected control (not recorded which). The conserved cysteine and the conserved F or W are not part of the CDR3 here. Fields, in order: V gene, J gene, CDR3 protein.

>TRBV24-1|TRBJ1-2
ATSDPPDSAGYT
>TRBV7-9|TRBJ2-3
ASSSWTSGSDTQY
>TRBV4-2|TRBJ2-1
ASSQTWGTNQF
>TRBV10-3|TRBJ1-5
AISESEYISNQPQH
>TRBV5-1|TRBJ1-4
ASSLAGSTNEKLF
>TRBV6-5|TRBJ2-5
ASSGVPPETQY
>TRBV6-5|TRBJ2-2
ASSANRANTGELF
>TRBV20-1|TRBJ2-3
SATGTSTDTQY
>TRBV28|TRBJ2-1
ASSLLGDYNEQF
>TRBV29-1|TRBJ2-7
SVVWDRGSYEQY
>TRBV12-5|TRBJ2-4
ASGLVIAGGNIQY
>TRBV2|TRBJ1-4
ASRAFRGSNEKLF
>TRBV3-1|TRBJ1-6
ASSHTGENSPLH
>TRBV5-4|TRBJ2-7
ASSLVDSYEQY
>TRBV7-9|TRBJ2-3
ASRETSGGTDTQY
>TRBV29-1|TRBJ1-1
SVKRIRGDTEAF
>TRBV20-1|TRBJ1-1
SASGEMNTEAF
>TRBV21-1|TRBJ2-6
ASSTLGDIVILT
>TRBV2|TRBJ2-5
ASKTGVTVETQY
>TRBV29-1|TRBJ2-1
SGLSRSYNEQF
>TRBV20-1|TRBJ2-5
SATHGTSGSFAETQY
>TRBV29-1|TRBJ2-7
SVLERSFYEQY
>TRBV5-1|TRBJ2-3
ASSFRGGADTQY
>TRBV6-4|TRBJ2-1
ASSDSNSLRDEQF
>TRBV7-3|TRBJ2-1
ASSRLAGAYNEQF
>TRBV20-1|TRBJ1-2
SAPRATGGKGYT
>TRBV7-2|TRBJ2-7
ASSLASQNYEQY
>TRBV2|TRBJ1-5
ASSEIVSGRQAQH
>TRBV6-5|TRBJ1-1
ASSYRSGVEAF
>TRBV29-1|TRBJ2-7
SVEDPVPTGGVYEQY
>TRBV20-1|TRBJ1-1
SASWGLNTEAF
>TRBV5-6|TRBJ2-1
ASSLYSNNEQF
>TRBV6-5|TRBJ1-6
ASKEYNSPLH
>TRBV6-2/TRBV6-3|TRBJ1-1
ASSYVMNTEAF
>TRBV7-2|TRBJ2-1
ASSLARWRGSSYNEQF
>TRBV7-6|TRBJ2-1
ASSLLTGGGSSYNEQF
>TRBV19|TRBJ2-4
ASSIPGMAKNIQY
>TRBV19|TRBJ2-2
ASRDAWELF
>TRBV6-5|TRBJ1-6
ASSKGQGNSPLH
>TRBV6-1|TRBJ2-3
ASSEGGTDTQY
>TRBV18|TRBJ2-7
ASSSTTSGGPYEQY
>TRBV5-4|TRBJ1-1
ASSFKTSDHQNTEAF
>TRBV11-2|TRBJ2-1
ASSSPSLRDFNEQF
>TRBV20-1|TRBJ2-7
SAKTLAEIYEQY
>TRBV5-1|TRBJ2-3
ASSLWGLTDTQY
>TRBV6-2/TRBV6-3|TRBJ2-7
ASSYSRHPSGTGEYEQY
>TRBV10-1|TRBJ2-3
ASTPMGDGLAGATDTQY
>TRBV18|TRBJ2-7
ASSPFTNEQY
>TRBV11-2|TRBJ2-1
ASSFRGQGYNEQF
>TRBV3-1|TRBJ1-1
ASSHADRFTEAF
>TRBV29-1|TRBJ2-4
SANRGNIQY
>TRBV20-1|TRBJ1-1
SARQWGRQNTEAF
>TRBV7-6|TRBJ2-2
ASSLVGRDTGELF
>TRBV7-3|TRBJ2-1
ASSFLAGGRTEQF
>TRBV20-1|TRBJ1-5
SARIGAGNQPQH
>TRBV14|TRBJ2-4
ASSQTGQIAKNIQY
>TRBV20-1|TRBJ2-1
SARDAGRGYEQF
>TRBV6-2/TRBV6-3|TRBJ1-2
ASSHGTGRSYGYT